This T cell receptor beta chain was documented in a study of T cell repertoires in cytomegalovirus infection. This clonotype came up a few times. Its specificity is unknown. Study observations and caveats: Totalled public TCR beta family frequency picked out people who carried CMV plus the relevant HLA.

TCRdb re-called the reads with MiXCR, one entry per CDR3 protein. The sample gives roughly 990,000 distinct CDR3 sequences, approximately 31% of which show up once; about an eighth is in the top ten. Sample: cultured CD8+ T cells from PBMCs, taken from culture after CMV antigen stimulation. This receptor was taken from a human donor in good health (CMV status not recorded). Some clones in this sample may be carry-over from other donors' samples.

CDR3 DNA: TGTGCCAGCAGTTCAGGGGGGGGGGACACAGATACGCAGTATTTT. Its translation: CASSSGGGDTDTQYF. The rearrangement joins TRBV12-3 or TRBV12-4 to TRBJ2-3; tentatively, D is TRBD1 or TRBD2 (7 bases each). The V gene lost 4 bases and the J gene lost 2 bases, with 13 bases spanning the gap. The CDR3 is made up of 15 amino acids.